This TCR beta chain was sequenced in a study of cytomegalovirus exposure and HLA in healthy donors. Study results and limitations: TCR beta sequences reportedly predicted most subjects' HLA-A and HLA-B alleles accurately. The authors later found most CMV-associated TCR beta chains appeared HLA-restricted.

PCR amplification relied on 60 Vbeta primers (plus 13 Jbeta primers). TCRdb's table, derived via immunoSEQ multiplex PCR, lists solely in-frame clones and lacks some. The clone table shows about 150,000 clones, with the ten largest holding roughly 1.6%. A note on this clone: As yet, its antigen is unknown.

Healthy individuals who donated bone marrow served as the donors. At sampling all donors were nominally healthy, likely with unrecorded immune exposures. The CDR3 length is 15 residues. The germline gives CDR1 LNHDA, CDR2 SQIVND (reference sequence). The V segment lost 9 bases and the J segment 5 bases; nucleotides outside the gene matches: 14. The sequence derives from a woman aged 45-60 years in good health and CMV-seronegative. Input material: PBMCs. The V gene is TRBV19, the J gene TRBJ1-1, with 8 bases that match TRBD1. The CDR3, as DNA: TGTGCCAGCCTAGCACAGGGGGGCGTAGGGACTGAAGCTTTCTTT. It specifies CASLAQGGVGTEAFF.